These 31 T cell receptor beta chains were all obtained from the same sample, sequenced in a study of OX40 agonist ivuxolimab in advanced cancers. Method: immunoSEQ multiplex PCR; TCRdb's copy keeps in-frame clones and lacks some. The table lists tens of thousands of clones, about 83% of them singletons. The sample was CD4+ or CD8+ T cells sorted from blood, taken in a trial of the OX40 agonist ivuxolimab. Receptors originate from an adult with an advanced solid tumor such as melanoma, head and neck, liver or kidney cancer.

In regard to this clone: Other DNA sequences in the same sample also yield this CDR3. J is TRBJ2-2 and V is TRBV27; perhaps TRBD2 as D (5 bases). CDR1 MNHEY and CDR2 SMNVEV come from the germline V gene (reference sequence). The CDR3 loop spans 17 amino acids. Trimming cost V 5 bases and J 0 bases, with 16 bases left between them. The CDR3 region has the DNA TGTGCCAGCAGTCCGGCGGACTCCCGCGCGAACACCGGGGAGCTGTTTTTT. Amino acid sequence: CASSPADSRANTGELFF.

The V call is TRBV6-5, the J call TRBJ2-1; 10 bases agree with TRBD2. J was trimmed by 9 bases and V by 1 base; bases with no gene match: 9. The CDR3 is made up of 16 amino acids. Per the germline V gene, CDR1 is MNHEY and CDR2 is SVGAGI. In nucleotides, the CDR3 is TGTGCCAGCAGTTACTTCTTAGCGGGGGGAGAGAGTGAGCAGTTCTTC. It encodes CASSYFLAGGESEQFF.

This clone came up once. V and J are TRBV10-2 and TRBJ2-3; tentative D call: TRBD2 (5 bases). This CDR3 spans 15 amino acids. The V gene lost 7 bases and the J gene lost 1 base, with 15 bases spanning the gap. Germline CDR1 and CDR2: WSHSY and SAAADI. In nucleotides, the CDR3 is TGCGCCAGCACGGGTAGCGTGGTCGGCACAGATACGCAGTATTTT. Translated: CASTGSVVGTDTQYF.

The chain recombines TRBV7-9 with TRBJ1-2, with D possibly matching TRBD1 (5 bases). Trimming cost V 5 bases and J 3 bases, with 10 bases left between them. Per germline, CDR1 SEHNR and CDR2 FQNEAQ (reference sequence). CDR3 size: 13 residues. For the CDR3, the DNA is TGTGCCAGCAGCCCCCTAGGGGACTATGGCTACACCTTC. It is translated as CASSPLGDYGYTF.

This sequence joins TRBV5-6 and TRBJ1-2, with D hard to call. CDR1 is SGHDT and CDR2 is YYEEEE in the germline V gene. The length of the CDR3 is 11 residues. Trimming shortened V by 2 bases and J by 2 bases, and 1 base separated the two germline ends. CDR3 sequence reads: CASSLNYGYTF. CDR3 DNA: TGTGCCAGCAGCTTAAACTATGGCTACACCTTC. The variable domain in full, with the rest retrieved from reference TRBV5-6 and TRBJ1-2, is DAGVTQSPTHLIKTRGQQVTLRCSPKSGHDTVSWYQQALGQGPQFIFQYYEEEERQRGNFPDRFSGHQFPNYSSELNVNALLLGDSALYLCASSLNYGYTFGSGTRLTVV.

This clone was detected only a few times. The genes are TRBV7-3 and TRBJ1-1, with TRBD1 as a possible D gene (6 bases). CDR1 and CDR2 (germline): SGHTA, FQGTGA. The ends were cut back, 5 bases at V and 2 bases at J, with 15 bases in the middle. The CDR3 is 15 residues long. The CDR3 nucleotides are TGTGCCAGCAGCCAGACCAGGGGACCTAACACTGAAGCTTTCTTT. It encodes CASSQTRGPNTEAFF. The entire variable domain, with the rest obtained from reference TRBV7-3 and TRBJ1-1, is as follows: GAGVSQTPSNKVTEKGKYVELRCDPISGHTALYWYRQSLGQGPEFLIYFQGTGAADDSGLPNDRFFAVRPEGSVSTLKIQRTERGDSAVYLCASSQTRGPNTEAFFGQGTRLTVV.

The chain recombines TRBV7-3 with TRBJ1-1; D gene ambiguous. The germline V and J ends were trimmed by 1 base and 3 bases, with 0 bases remaining between them. This CDR3 contains 11 residues. CDR1 SGHTA and CDR2 FQGTGA come from the germline V gene. CDR3 protein: CASSLNTEAFF. CDR3 nucleotide sequence: TGTGCCAGCAGCTTAAACACTGAAGCTTTCTTT.

This sequence joins TRBV2 and TRBJ2-7; 7 nucleotides agree with TRBD1. J was trimmed by 2 bases and V by 6 bases; bases with no gene match: 7. This CDR3 is 14 amino acids long. CDR1 is SNHLY, CDR2 FYNNEI, per germline. The CDR3 sequence: CASSGQASAYEQYF. The DNA of the CDR3 is TGTGCCAGCAGCGGACAGGCGTCAGCCTACGAGCAGTACTTC.

The rearrangement uses TRBV5-6 and TRBJ1-6, with D uncertain. Germline V CDR1 and CDR2: SGHDT, YYEEEE. Trimming stripped 4 bases from V and 3 bases from J, with 11 bases between. The CDR3 consists of 15 residues. The CDR3 sequence: CASSNSSFYNSPLHF. In DNA form, the CDR3 reads TGTGCCAGCAGCAATTCCAGCTTCTATAATTCACCCCTCCACTTT. The whole variable domain, remainder taken from reference TRBV5-6 and TRBJ1-6, is DAGVTQSPTHLIKTRGQQVTLRCSPKSGHDTVSWYQQALGQGPQFIFQYYEEEERQRGNFPDRFSGHQFPNYSSELNVNALLLGDSALYLCASSNSSFYNSPLHFGNGTRLTVT.

The chain couples TRBV7-9 to TRBJ2-3, with 13 nucleotides matching TRBD2. This CDR3 spans 18 amino acids. V lost 5 bases, J lost 4 bases, and 12 bases stayed unmatched. CDR1 SEHNR and CDR2 FQNEAQ come from the germline V gene (reference sequence). The CDR3 protein is CASSPDTSGRAPPDTQYF. The CDR3 DNA reads TGTGCCAGCAGCCCTGATACTAGCGGGAGGGCCCCGCCAGATACGCAGTATTTT.

The chain combines TRBV2 with TRBJ1-2; TRBD1 matches at 8 bases. There are 12 residues in the CDR3. V shed 9 bases, J shed 5 bases, and the junction held 5 bases outside the gene matches. CDR1 and CDR2 from the germline V gene are SNHLY and FYNNEI. CDR3 loop: CARTGQEYGYTF. Written as DNA, the CDR3 is TGTGCCAGAACGGGACAGGAATATGGCTACACCTTC. Using reference TRBV2 and TRBJ1-2 for the parts outside the CDR3, the full variable domain is EPEVTQTPSHQVTQMGQEVILRCVPISNHLYFYWYRQILGQKVEFLVSFYNNEISEKSEIFDDQFSVERPDGSNFTLKIRSTKLEDSAMYFCARTGQEYGYTFGSGTRLTVV.

This clone was observed a single time. The chain carries TRBV6-1 and TRBJ2-5; no clear D. CDR1 is MNHNS and CDR2 is SASEGT in the germline V gene. The CDR3 length is 17 residues. V was trimmed by 0 bases and J by 1 base, leaving 15 bases between them. DNA of the CDR3: TGTGCCAGCAGTGAAGCTCCGACACCTGGGCCCCAAGAGACCCAGTACTTC. This sequence encodes CASSEAPTPGPQETQYF.

This clone was seen more than once but under ten times. The genes are TRBV2 and TRBJ2-2; 13 bases are shared with TRBD2. The CDR3 length is 16 residues. The germline gives CDR1 SNHLY, CDR2 FYNNEI. The V segment lost 6 bases and the J segment 7 bases; nucleotides outside the gene matches: 8. CDR3 amino acids: CASRELAGGPNGELFF. CDR3 DNA sequence: TGTGCCAGCAGGGAACTAGCGGGGGGGCCTAACGGGGAGCTGTTTTTT.

The genes are TRBV13 and TRBJ2-5, with a weak D call TRBD1 (6 bases). Germline V CDR1 and CDR2: PRHDT, FYEKMQ (reference sequence). The CDR3 runs to 17 residues. Trimming took off 0 bases at V and 5 bases at J, with 19 bases between the two ends. The CDR3 DNA is TGTGCCAGCAGCTTAGGCCCCCCTTTTAGGGGGAAGGAGACCCAGTACTTC. Translating gives CASSLGPPFRGKETQYF.

J is TRBJ2-1 and V is TRBV27; unclear D gene. V was pared by 4 bases and J by 7 bases, with 8 bases between. This CDR3 contains 12 residues. The germline CDR1 and CDR2 sequences are MNHEY and SMNVEV (reference sequence). The CDR3 bases are TGTGCCAGCAGTTCCCTCGGGAATGAGCAGTTCTTC. This translates into CASSSLGNEQFF.

The chain couples TRBV27 to TRBJ2-7; tentative D call: TRBD1 (5 bases). The CDR3 is 15 amino acids. V shed 0 bases and J shed 2 bases, with 11 bases lying between them. Germline V gene data show CDR1 as MNHEY and CDR2 as SMNVEV (reference sequence). The CDR3 DNA sequence: TGTGCCAGCAGTTTATCGGTGGACACAGCCTACGAGCAGTACTTC. Its protein is CASSLSVDTAYEQYF.

The V gene is TRBV4-2, the J gene TRBJ2-7; no reliable D call. Germline assignment: CDR1 LGHNA and CDR2 YNFKEQ. This CDR3 is 15 amino acids long. Trimming took 0 bases from V and 4 from J, leaving 13 bases between them. The CDR3 nucleotides read TGTGCCAGCAGCCAAGAGGTGCGTTCAACTTACGAGCAGTACTTC. Amino acid sequence: CASSQEVRSTYEQYF.

This clone was detected only once. The CDR3 is CASSLVTSGVLNEQFF. CDR3 coding DNA: TGCGCCAGCAGCTTGGTCACTAGCGGGGTTCTCAATGAGCAGTTCTTC. V is TRBV5-1 and J is TRBJ2-1, with TRBD2 matching 10 bases. This CDR3 has 16 residues. The junction had 6 bases not matched to a gene; V was cut back by 0 bases and J by 6 bases. The V gene's germline CDR1 is SGHRS and CDR2 YFSETQ.

This chain joins TRBV4-1 and TRBJ2-1; TRBD2 is a possible D gene (6 bases). The ends were cut back, 1 base at V and 4 bases at J, with 11 bases in the middle. CDR1 is MGHRA and CDR2 is YSYEKL in the germline V gene. CDR3 length: 15 amino acids. The CDR3 coding sequence is TGCGCCAGCAGCCAAGTTAGCGGACTTTACAATGAGCAGTTCTTC. This codes for CASSQVSGLYNEQFF.

The gene calls are TRBV9 and TRBJ1-1, with 8 bases that match TRBD1. Germline V lookup: CDR1 SGDLS, CDR2 YYNGEE. V was pared by 3 bases and J by 4 bases, with 5 bases of the junction left unmatched. This CDR3 region has 14 residues. The CDR3 is CASSAQDRVTEAFF. CDR3 nucleotides: TGTGCCAGCAGCGCACAGGACAGGGTCACTGAAGCTTTCTTT. Full variable domain (rest looked up from reference TRBV9 and TRBJ1-1): DSGVTQTPKHLITATGQRVTLRCSPRSGDLSVYWYQQSLDQGLQFLIQYYNGEERAKGNILERFSAQQFPDLHSELNLSSLELGDSALYFCASSAQDRVTEAFFGQGTRLTVV.

J is TRBJ2-2 and V is TRBV7-2; D is uncertain. V shed 3 bases and J shed 4 bases, with 9 bases lying between them. Per germline, CDR1 SGHTA and CDR2 FQGNSA. This CDR3 comprises 14 residues. In nucleotides, the CDR3 is TGTGCCAGCAGCTTTACAACGATCACCGGGGAGCTGTTTTTT. It yields the protein CASSFTTITGELFF.

The rearrangement links TRBV29-1 to TRBJ2-7; D is perhaps TRBD2 (5 bases). The V end was cut by 7 bases, the J end by 2 bases, with 9 bases between. The CDR3 is 11 residues long. CDR1 SQVTM and CDR2 ANQGSEA come from the germline V gene. DNA of the CDR3: TGCAGCGCCTCCGGGGCCTACGAGCAGTACTTC. Translated, it gives CSASGAYEQYF.

The J gene is TRBJ2-7, the V gene TRBV5-1; D unclear. Trimming removed 0 bases at V and 1 base at J, with 14 bases between. The CDR3 consists of 16 residues. The V gene's germline CDR1 is SGHRS and CDR2 YFSETQ. The CDR3 nucleotides read TGCGCCAGCAGCTTGGGCTCCCCATCCCCATCCTACGAGCAGTACTTC. Its translation is CASSLGSPSPSYEQYF.

This clone was picked up one time. This chain links TRBV27 with TRBJ2-7; D is possibly TRBD2 (6 bases). The CDR3 runs 14 residues. The V and J ends lost 3 bases and 3 bases respectively, with 12 bases between them. The germline V gene encodes CDR1 MNHEY and CDR2 SMNVEV (reference sequence). The chain's CDR3 is CASSLVVGSYEQYF. The CDR3 DNA reads TGTGCCAGCAGTTTGGTAGTCGGGAGCTACGAGCAGTACTTC.

This clone appeared a few times. This chain connects TRBV6-4 to TRBJ2-6, with a tentative D call TRBD2 (5 bases). The germline CDR1 and CDR2 sequences are MRHNA and SNTAGT. The CDR3 loop spans 18 amino acids. V shed 2 bases and J shed 1 base, with 15 bases lying between them. The CDR3 sequence is CASSDTSLGGSGANVLTF. The CDR3 coding sequence is TGTGCCAGCAGTGACACCTCCCTAGGAGGATCTGGGGCCAACGTCCTGACTTTC.

This chain uses TRBV6-1 with TRBJ2-4; no firm D call. CDR3 length: 16 amino acids. Trimming took 4 bases from V and 2 from J, leaving 15 bases between them. Germline V gives CDR1 MNHNS, CDR2 SASEGT. CDR3 protein: CASSGGYGLTKNIQYF. CDR3 in DNA: TGTGCCAGCAGTGGGGGATACGGCCTAACCAAAAACATTCAGTACTTC.

The chain employs TRBV5-8 and TRBJ1-4; the match to TRBD1 covers 8 bases. The CDR3 has 15 amino acids. Trimming removed 6 bases from V and 7 bases from J; junction bases left unmatched: 11. Germline V lookup: CDR1 SGHTS, CDR2 YDEGEE. The CDR3 DNA reads TGTGCCAGCACTCTCGTACAGGGGGAGGCTGAAAAACTGTTTTTT. Encoded protein: CASTLVQGEAEKLFF.

On this clone itself: This likely reflects a read error, since a far larger clone is one base away. The rearrangement uses TRBV5-4 and TRBJ1-2; possibly TRBD1 for D (5 bases). Germline CDR1 SGHNT, CDR2 YYREEE (reference sequence). The CDR3 has 15 amino acids. V was shortened by 4 bases and J by 5 bases, with 18 bases between the two germline ends. The CDR3, as DNA: TGTGCCAGCAGCCCTCTCGAACAGGTCGTTTATGGCTACACCTTC. Translating gives CASSPLEQVVYGYTF. Combining the CDR3 with reference TRBV5-4 and TRBJ1-2 gives the whole variable domain ETGVTQSPTHLIKTRGQQVTLRCSSQSGHNTVSWYQQALGQGPQFIFQYYREEENGRGNFPPRFSGLQFPNYSSELNVNALELDDSALYLCASSPLEQVVYGYTFGSGTRLTVV.

V is TRBV5-1 and J is TRBJ2-1, with D possibly TRBD1 on 6 matching bases. This CDR3 is built from 15 residues. Trimming pared 7 bases from V and 8 bases from J, leaving 22 bases between. Germline CDR1 is SGHRS and CDR2 is YFSETQ. The CDR3 here is CASRSFTGYTDEQFF. CDR3 DNA: TGCGCCAGCCGGTCTTTCACAGGGTACACCGATGAGCAGTTCTTC.

The CDR3 loop is CASSEDQTGFFAGELFF. The CDR3 nucleotides are TGTGCCAGCAGTGAAGACCAGACAGGGTTTTTCGCCGGGGAGCTGTTTTTT. The J gene is TRBJ2-2, the V gene TRBV2; the match to TRBD1 covers 7 bases. CDR1 and CDR2 from the germline V gene are SNHLY and FYNNEI. The length of the CDR3 is 17 residues. V shed 1 base and J 6 bases; nucleotides not matched to a gene: 11.

The rearrangement uses TRBV19 and TRBJ1-1; 8 positions agree with TRBD1. V lost 2 bases to trimming and J lost 1 base; unmatched junction nucleotides: 3. This CDR3 has 15 amino acids. In germline, CDR1 is LNHDA, CDR2 SQIVND (reference sequence). As DNA, the CDR3 is TGTGCCAGTAGTATAACCACAGGGGGGAACACTGAAGCTTTCTTT. Translation: CASSITTGGNTEAFF.